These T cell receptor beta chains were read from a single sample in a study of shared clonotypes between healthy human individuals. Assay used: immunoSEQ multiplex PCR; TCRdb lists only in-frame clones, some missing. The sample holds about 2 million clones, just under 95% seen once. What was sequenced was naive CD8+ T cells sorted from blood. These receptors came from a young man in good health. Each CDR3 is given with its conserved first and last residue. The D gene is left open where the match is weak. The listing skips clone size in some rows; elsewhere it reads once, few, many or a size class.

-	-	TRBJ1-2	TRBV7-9	TGTGCCAGCAGCCCTTTGGGAGGGGACTATGGCTACACCTTC	CASSPLGGDYGYTF
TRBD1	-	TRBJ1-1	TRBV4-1	TGCGCCAGCGGGGCGGGAGGGGGCTGGAACACTGAAGCTTTCTTT	CASGAGGGWNTEAFF
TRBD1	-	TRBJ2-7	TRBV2	TGTGCCGTTCCTGGACAGGGAGCTTACGAGCAGTACTTC	CAVPGQGAYEQYF
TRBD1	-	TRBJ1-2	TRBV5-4	TGTGCCAGCAGCTTTGGACAGGAGAACTATGGCTACACCTTC	CASSFGQENYGYTF
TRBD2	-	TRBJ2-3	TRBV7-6	TGTGCCAGCAGCCAGGGACTAGCGGGAGCCGATACGCAGTATTTT	CASSQGLAGADTQYF
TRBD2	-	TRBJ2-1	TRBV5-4	TGTGCCAGTATGACTAGCGGGGCGTACAATGAGCAGTTCTTC	CASMTSGAYNEQFF
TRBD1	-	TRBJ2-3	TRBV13	TGTGCCAGCAGTACTGCGGGGACAGGGAATTCAGATACGCAGTATTTT	CASSTAGTGNSDTQYF
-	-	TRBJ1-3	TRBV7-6	TGTGCCAGCAGCTTAGAACCGGGAATCTCTGGAAACACCATATATTTT	CASSLEPGISGNTIYF
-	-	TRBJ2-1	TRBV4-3	TGCGCCAGCAGCCAAGAACGGGACTGGTACAATGAGCAGTTCTTC	CASSQERDWYNEQFF
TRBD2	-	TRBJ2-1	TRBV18	TGTGCCAGCTCAACTAGCGGATCCTACAATGAGCAGTTCTTC	CASSTSGSYNEQFF
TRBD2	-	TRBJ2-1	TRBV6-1	TGTGCCAGCAGTGACGTGCGGGAGGGGGATGAGCAGTTCTTC	CASSDVREGDEQFF
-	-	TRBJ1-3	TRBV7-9	TGTGCCAGCAGCTCGGGACGTCGCTCTGGAAACACCATATATTTT	CASSSGRRSGNTIYF
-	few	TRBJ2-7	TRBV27	TGTGCCAGCAGTATCCTCGGGGCTTTGGCCGACGAGCAGTACTTC	CASSILGALADEQYF
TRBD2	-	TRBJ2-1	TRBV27	TGTGCCAGCAGTCCAGCGGGACTATACAATGAGCAGTTCTTC	CASSPAGLYNEQFF
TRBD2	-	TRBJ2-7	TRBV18	TGTGCCAGCTCACCACTCCCTAGCGGGAGCGGCTACGAGCAGTACTTC	CASSPLPSGSGYEQYF
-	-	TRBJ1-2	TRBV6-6	TGTGCCAGCAGTTACTCGATTTACGTCAGGGACGGTGGCTACACCTTC	CASSYSIYVRDGGYTF
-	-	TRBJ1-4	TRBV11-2	TGTGCCAGCAGCTTAGCCGACGAAAAACTGTTTTTT	CASSLADEKLFF
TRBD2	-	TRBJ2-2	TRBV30	TGTGCCTGGAGTGTACTCGGGGGGTCGGGATCTCACCTCACCGGGGAGCTGTTTTTT	CAWSVLGGSGSHLTGELFF
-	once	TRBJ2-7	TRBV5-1	TGCGCCAGCAGCTTGGAGCGTGGTTACGAGCAGTACTTC	CASSLERGYEQYF
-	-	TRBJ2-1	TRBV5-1	TGCGCCAGCAGCTTAGAGGTGATGGTCGACAATGAGCAGTTCTTC	CASSLEVMVDNEQFF
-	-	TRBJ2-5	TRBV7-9	TGTGCCAGCAGCTTGTTTGGTGAGACCCAGTACTTC	CASSLFGETQYF
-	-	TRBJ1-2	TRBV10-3	TGTGCCATCAGTCCAGACCGGGGTAATGGCTACACCTTC	CAISPDRGNGYTF
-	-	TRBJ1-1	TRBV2	TGTGCCAGCAGTGAATCAGGGGTGGCCACTGAAGCTTTCTTT	CASSESGVATEAFF
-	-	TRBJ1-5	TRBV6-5	TGTGCCAGCAGTTACTCGAGCTCGCACCAGCCCCAGCATTTT	CASSYSSSHQPQHF
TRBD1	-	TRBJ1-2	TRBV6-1	TGTGCCAGCAGTAATCGGGACAGAGGCTACACCTTC	CASSNRDRGYTF
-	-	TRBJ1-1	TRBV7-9	TGTGCCAGCAGCTTATGGGACGGGAACACTGAAGCTTTCTTT	CASSLWDGNTEAFF
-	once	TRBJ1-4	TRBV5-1	TGCGCCAGTGAACCGGGTCTCTCGAATGAAAAACTGTTTTTT	CASEPGLSNEKLFF
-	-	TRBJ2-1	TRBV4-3	TGCGCCAGCAGCCAAGACGCAGGATACAATGAGCAGTTCTTC	CASSQDAGYNEQFF
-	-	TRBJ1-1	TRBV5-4	TGTGCCAGCAGCTTGGGGCAGACGAAAGCTTTCTTT	CASSLGQTKAFF
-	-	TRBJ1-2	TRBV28	TGTGCCAGCACTCAGACCAGGGGACTAGGGAACTATGGCTACACCTTC	CASTQTRGLGNYGYTF
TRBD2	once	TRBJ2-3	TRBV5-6	TGTGCCAGCAGCTTGGACGTCGGTCTAGCGGGGGCAGATACGCAGTATTTT	CASSLDVGLAGADTQYF
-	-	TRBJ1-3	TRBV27	TGTGCCAGCAGTCCCGATGTTGGAAACACCATATATTTT	CASSPDVGNTIYF
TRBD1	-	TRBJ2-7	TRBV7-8	TGTGCCAGCAGCCCAGGGGGAAGAGTGCTCTACGAGCAGTACTTC	CASSPGGRVLYEQYF
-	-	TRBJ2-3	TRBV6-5	TGTGCCAGCAGTTACTCGAGGGGAGAGTGGACAGATACGCAGTATTTT	CASSYSRGEWTDTQYF
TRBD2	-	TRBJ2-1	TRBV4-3	TGCGCCAGCAGCCATACTAGCGTTGACTACAATGAGCAGTTCTTC	CASSHTSVDYNEQFF
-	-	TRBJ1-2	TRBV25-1	TGTGCCAGCAGTGAGGGCGATTATGGCTACACCTTC	CASSEGDYGYTF
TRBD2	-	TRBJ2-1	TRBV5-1	TGCGCCAGCAGCACCTTATCGCGGGAGGGACGGAATGAGCAGTTCTTC	CASSTLSREGRNEQFF
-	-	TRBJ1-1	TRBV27	TGTGCCAGCCGTTGGGGCACTGAAGCTTTCTTT	CASRWGTEAFF
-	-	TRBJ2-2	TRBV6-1	TGTGCCGTGTCCGGGGAGCTGTTTTTT	CAVSGELFF
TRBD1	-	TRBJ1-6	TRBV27	TGTGCCAGCAGTACCCGGGACAGGGGGAGTCCTAGCTCCTATAATTCACCCCTCCACTTT	CASSTRDRGSPSSYNSPLHF
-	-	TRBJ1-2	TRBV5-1	TGCGCCAGCAGCTTGGATATTTCAGACAACTATGGCTACACCTTC	CASSLDISDNYGYTF
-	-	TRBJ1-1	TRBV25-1	TGTGCCAGCAGTGATTTGGGGTTTGGCACTGAAGCTTTCTTT	CASSDLGFGTEAFF
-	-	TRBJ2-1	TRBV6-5	TGTGCCAGCAGTACAGGGGCGGGGTTGGCGCTCTTC	CASSTGAGLALF
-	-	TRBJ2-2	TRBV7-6	TGTGCCAGCAGCTTACCTAGTAACGGGGAGCTGTTTTTT	CASSLPSNGELFF
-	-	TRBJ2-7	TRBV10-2	TGCGCCAGCAGTGAGAAAGAAGGGAGACCCGAGGACGAGCAGTACTTC	CASSEKEGRPEDEQYF